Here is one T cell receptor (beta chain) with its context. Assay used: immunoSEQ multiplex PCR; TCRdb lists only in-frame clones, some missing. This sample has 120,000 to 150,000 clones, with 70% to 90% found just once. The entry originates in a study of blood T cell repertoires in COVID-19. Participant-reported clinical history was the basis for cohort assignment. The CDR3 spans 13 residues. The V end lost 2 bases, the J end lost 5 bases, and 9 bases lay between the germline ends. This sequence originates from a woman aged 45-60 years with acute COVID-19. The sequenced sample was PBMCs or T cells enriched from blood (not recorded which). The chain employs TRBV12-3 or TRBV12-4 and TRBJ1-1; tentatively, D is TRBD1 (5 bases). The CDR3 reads CASSLNRGTEAFF. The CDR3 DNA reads TGTGCCAGCAGTTTAAACCGGGGGACTGAAGCTTTCTTT.